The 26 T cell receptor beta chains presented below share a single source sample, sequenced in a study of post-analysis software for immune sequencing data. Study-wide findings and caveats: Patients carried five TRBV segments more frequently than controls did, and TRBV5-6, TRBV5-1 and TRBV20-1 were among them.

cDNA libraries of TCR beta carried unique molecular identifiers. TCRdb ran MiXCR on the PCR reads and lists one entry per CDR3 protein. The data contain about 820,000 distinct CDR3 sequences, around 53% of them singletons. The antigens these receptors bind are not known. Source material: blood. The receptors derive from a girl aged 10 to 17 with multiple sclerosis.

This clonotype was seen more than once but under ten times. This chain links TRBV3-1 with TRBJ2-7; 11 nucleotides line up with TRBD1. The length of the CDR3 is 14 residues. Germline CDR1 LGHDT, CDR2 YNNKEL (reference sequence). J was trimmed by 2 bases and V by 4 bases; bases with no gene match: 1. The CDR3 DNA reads TGTGCCAGCAGCCGGACAGGGGGCCCCTACGAGCAGTACTTC. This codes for CASSRTGGPYEQYF.

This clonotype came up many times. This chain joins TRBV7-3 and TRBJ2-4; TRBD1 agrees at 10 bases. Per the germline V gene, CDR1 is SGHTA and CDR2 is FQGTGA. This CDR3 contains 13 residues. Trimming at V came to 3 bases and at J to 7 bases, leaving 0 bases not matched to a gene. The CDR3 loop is CASSLGQGNIQYF. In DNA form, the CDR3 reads TGTGCCAGCAGCTTGGGACAGGGGAACATTCAGTACTTC.

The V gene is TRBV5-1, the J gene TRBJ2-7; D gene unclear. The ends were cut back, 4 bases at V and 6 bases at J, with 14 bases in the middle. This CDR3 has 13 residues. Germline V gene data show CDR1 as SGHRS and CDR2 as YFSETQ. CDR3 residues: CASSPQLTGEQYF. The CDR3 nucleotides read TGCGCCAGCAGCCCACAGCTTACTGGCGAGCAGTACTTC.

The CDR3 DNA reads as TGTGCCACCAGCAGCGTTCCGGGACTAGGGGAGACCCAGTACTTC. This sequence encodes CATSSVPGLGETQYF. V usage is TRBV15 and J usage is TRBJ2-5, with TRBD2 matching 8 bases. There are 15 residues in the CDR3. J lost 5 bases, V lost 3 bases, and 8 bases had no gene match. Germline CDR1 LNHNV, CDR2 YYDKDF (reference sequence).

The CDR3 reads CASGASGTGGWRQFF. CDR3 nucleotides: TGTGCCAGCGGAGCCTCCGGGACAGGGGGTTGGAGGCAGTTCTTC. The genes are TRBV7-2 and TRBJ2-1; TRBD1 matches at 11 bases. J gave up 12 bases and V 8 bases, and 15 bases lay outside the gene matches. The CDR3 extends over 15 amino acids. Germline CDR1 reads SGHTA; CDR2 reads FQGNSA.

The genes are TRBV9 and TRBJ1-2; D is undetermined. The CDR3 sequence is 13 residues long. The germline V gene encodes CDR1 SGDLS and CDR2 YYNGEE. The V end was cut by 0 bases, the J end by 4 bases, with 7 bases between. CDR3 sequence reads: CASSVDSFYGYTF. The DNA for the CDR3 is TGTGCCAGCAGCGTAGACTCTTTCTATGGCTACACCTTC.

The CDR3 here is CSAVQGTRGYTF. The CDR3 bases are TGCAGTGCCGTACAGGGGACGAGAGGCTACACCTTC. The J gene is TRBJ1-2, the V gene TRBV20-1; TRBD1 aligns across 7 bases. The trim removed 6 bases at V and 8 bases at J, leaving 9 bases unmatched. The CDR3 length is 12 residues. Germline assignment: CDR1 DFQATT and CDR2 SNEGSKA (reference sequence).

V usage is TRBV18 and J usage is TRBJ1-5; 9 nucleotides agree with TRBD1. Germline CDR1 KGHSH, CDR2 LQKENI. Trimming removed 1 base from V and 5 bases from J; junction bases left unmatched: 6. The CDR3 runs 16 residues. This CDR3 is CASSPRLGTGHQPQHF. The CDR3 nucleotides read TGTGCCAGCTCACCACGCCTCGGGACAGGGCATCAGCCCCAGCATTTT. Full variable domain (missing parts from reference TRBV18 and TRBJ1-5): NAGVMQNPRHLVRRRGQEARLRCSPMKGHSHVYWYRQLPEEGLKFMVYLQKENIIDESGMPKERFSAEFPKEGPSILRIQQVVRGDSAAYFCASSPRLGTGHQPQHFGDGTRLSIL.

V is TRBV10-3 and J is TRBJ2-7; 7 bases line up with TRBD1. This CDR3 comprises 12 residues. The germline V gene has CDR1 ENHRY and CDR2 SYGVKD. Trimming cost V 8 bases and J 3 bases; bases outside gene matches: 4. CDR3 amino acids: CAIGQVNYEQYF. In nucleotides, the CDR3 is TGTGCCATCGGACAGGTCAACTACGAGCAGTACTTC.

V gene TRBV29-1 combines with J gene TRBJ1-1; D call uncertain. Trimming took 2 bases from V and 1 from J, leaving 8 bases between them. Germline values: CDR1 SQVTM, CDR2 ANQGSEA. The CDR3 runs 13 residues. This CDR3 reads CSVEKRANTEAFF. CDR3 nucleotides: TGCAGCGTTGAAAAGAGGGCGAACACTGAAGCTTTCTTT.

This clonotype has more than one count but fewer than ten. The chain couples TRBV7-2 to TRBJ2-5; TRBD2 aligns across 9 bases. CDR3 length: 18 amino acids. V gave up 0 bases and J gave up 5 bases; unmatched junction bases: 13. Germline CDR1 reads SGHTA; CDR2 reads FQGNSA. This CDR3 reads CASSLAAGGSMGRETQYF. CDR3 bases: TGTGCCAGCAGCTTAGCGGCGGGGGGGTCTATGGGGCGGGAGACCCAGTACTTC.

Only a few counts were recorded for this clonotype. CDR3 nucleotide sequence: TGCAGTGCTAGCCCGGGGATATCTGAGACCCAGTACTTC. Translation gives CSASPGISETQYF. This sequence joins TRBV20-1 and TRBJ2-5, with a tentative D call TRBD2 (5 bases). Germline V lookup: CDR1 DFQATT, CDR2 SNEGSKA (reference sequence). Trimming shortened V by 3 bases and J by 5 bases, and 13 bases separated the two germline ends. The CDR3 runs 13 residues.

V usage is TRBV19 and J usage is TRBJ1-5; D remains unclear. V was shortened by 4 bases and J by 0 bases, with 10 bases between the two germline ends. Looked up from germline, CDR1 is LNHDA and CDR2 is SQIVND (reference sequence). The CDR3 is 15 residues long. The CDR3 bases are TGTGCCAGTAGTAAATCGTCACTTAGCAATCAGCCCCAGCATTTT. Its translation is CASSKSSLSNQPQHF.

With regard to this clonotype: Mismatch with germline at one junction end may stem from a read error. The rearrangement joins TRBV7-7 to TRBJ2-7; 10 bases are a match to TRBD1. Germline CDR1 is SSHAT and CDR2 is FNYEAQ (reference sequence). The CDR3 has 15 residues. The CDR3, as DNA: TGTGCTAGCAGCTTGCGACAGGGGGCTTCCTACGAGCAGTACTTC. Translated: CASSLRQGASYEQYF.

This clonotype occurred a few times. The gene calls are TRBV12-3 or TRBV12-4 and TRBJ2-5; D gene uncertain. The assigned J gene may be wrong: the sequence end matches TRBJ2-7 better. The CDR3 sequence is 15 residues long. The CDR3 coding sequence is TGTGCCAGCAGTTTTGCAGTGGCCAGCTCCTACGAGCAGTACTTC. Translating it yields CASSFAVASSYEQYF.

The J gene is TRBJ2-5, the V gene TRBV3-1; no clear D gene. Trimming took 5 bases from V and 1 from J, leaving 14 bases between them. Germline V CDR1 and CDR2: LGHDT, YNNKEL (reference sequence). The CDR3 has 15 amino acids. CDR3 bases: TGTGCCAGCAGCTCCCAGAATGGGGTCCAAGAGACCCAGTACTTC. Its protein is CASSSQNGVQETQYF.

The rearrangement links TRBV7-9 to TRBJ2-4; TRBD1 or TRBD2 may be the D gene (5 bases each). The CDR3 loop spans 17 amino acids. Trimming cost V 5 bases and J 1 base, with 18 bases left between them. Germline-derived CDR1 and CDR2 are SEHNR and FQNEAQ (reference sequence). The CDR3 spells CASSETDMGVAKNIQYF. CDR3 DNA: TGTGCCAGCAGCGAGACCGACATGGGGGTGGCCAAAAACATTCAGTACTTC.

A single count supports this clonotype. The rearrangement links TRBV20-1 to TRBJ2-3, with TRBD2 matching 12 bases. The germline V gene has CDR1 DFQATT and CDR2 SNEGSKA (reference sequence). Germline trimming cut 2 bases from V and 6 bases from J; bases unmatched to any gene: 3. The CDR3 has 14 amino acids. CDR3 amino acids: CSARPGTSGDTQYF. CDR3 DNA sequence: TGCAGTGCTAGACCCGGGACTAGCGGGGATACGCAGTATTTT.

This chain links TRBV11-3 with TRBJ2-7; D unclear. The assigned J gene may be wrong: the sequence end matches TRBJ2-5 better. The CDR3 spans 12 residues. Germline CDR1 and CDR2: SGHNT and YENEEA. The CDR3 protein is CASSSQRETQYF. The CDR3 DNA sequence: TGTGCCAGCAGCTCACAGAGGGAGACCCAGTACTTC.

The CDR3 sequence: CSAPTGVRAKLFF. The CDR3 region has the DNA TGCAGTGCACCCACCGGGGTGCGGGCTAAACTGTTTTTT. This rearrangement joins TRBV20-1 to TRBJ1-4; D remains unclear. The CDR3 is 13 amino acids. Germline V gives CDR1 DFQATT, CDR2 SNEGSKA (reference sequence). Trimming cost V 6 bases and J 11 bases, with 19 bases left between them.

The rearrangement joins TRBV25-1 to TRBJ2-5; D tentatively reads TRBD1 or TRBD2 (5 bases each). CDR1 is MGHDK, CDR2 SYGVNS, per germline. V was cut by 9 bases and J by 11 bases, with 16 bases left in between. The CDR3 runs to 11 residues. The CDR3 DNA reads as TGTGCCAGTTCCACTTTGGGGGAGCAGTACTTC. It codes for CASSTLGEQYF.

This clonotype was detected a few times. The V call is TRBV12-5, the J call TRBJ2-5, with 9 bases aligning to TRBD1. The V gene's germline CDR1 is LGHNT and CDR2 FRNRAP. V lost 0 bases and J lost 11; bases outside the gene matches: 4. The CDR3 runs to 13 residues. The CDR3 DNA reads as TGTGCTAGTGGTTTGGTACAGGGGGCAGAGCAGTACTTC. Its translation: CASGLVQGAEQYF.

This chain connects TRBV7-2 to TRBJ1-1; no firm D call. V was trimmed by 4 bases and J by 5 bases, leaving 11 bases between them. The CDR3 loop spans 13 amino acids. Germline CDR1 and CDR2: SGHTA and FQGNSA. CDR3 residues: CASSSQWSTEAFF. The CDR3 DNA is TGTGCCAGCAGCTCCCAGTGGAGTACTGAAGCTTTCTTT.

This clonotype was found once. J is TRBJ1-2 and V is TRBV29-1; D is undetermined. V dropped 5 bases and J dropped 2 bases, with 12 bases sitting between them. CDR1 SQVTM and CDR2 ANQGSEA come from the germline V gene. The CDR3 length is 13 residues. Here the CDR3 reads CSVIQSTNYGYTF. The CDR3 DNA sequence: TGCAGCGTTATCCAATCGACAAACTATGGCTACACCTTC.

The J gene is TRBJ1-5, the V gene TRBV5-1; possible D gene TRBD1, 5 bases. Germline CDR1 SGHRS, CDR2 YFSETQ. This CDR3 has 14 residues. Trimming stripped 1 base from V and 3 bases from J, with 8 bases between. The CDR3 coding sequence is TGCGCCAGCAGCTTGCAGGGCCTCAATCAGCCCCAGCATTTT. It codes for CASSLQGLNQPQHF.

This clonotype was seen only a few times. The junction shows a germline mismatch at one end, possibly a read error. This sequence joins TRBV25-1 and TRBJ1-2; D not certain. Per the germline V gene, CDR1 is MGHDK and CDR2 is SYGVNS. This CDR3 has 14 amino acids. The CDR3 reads CVSSDRVGAHGYTF. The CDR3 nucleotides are TGTGTCAGCAGCGATCGTGTGGGAGCGCATGGCTACACCTTC.